A selection of T cell receptor beta chains follows, all from one sample in a study of blood T cell repertoires in COVID-19. Assay: immunoSEQ multiplex PCR; the TCRdb copy retains only in-frame clones and omits some. The sample includes 45,000 to 55,000 clones, 90% of them seen just once. Sequenced input: peripheral blood. These receptors all come from a human donor in a cohort sampled during active COVID-19. Each CDR3 is given with its conserved first and last residue. A D gene is named only where the DNA matches it firmly. Not every row has a clone size; where given, it reads once, few, many or a size class.

J: TRBJ1-2
V: TRBV5-8
size: NA
D: NA
CDR3: CASSFIQIVNYGYTF
DNA: TGTGCCAGCAGCTTTATACAGATAGTTAACTATGGCTACACCTTC

J: TRBJ1-3
V: TRBV5-1
size: NA
D: TRBD1
CDR3: CASSFGTASGSGNTIYF
DNA: TGCGCCAGCAGCTTTGGGACAGCCTCAGGCTCTGGAAACACCATATATTTT

J: TRBJ1-1
V: TRBV29-1
size: NA
D: NA
CDR3: CSGRTDMNTEAFF
DNA: TGCAGCGGCAGGACGGACATGAACACTGAAGCTTTCTTT

J: TRBJ2-4
V: TRBV2
size: NA
D: NA
CDR3: CASREKVDLAKNIQYF
DNA: TGTGCCAGCCGTGAGAAGGTTGACTTAGCCAAAAACATTCAGTACTTC

J: TRBJ2-5
V: TRBV12-3/TRBV12-4
size: NA
D: NA
CDR3: CASSWAAVETQYF
DNA: TGTGCCAGCAGTTGGGCAGCTGTAGAGACCCAGTACTTC

J: TRBJ1-2
V: TRBV5-1
size: once
D: TRBD1
CDR3: CASSLDHEDRGNGYTF
DNA: TGCGCCAGCAGCTTGGACCATGAGGACAGGGGAAATGGCTACACCTTC

J: TRBJ1-2
V: TRBV5-1
size: NA
D: NA
CDR3: CASSPGGDYGYTF
DNA: TGCGCCAGCAGCCCCGGCGGGGACTATGGCTACACCTTC

J: TRBJ2-2
V: TRBV28
size: NA
D: NA
CDR3: CASSQWTENTGELFF
DNA: TGTGCCAGCAGTCAATGGACAGAAAACACCGGGGAGCTGTTTTTT

J: TRBJ2-3
V: TRBV24-1
size: NA
D: NA
CDR3: CATSDLVRGGQDTQYF
DNA: TGTGCCACCAGTGATTTGGTAAGGGGTGGCCAGGATACGCAGTATTTT

J: TRBJ2-2
V: TRBV11-2
size: NA
D: NA
CDR3: CASSPTRLGSTGELFF
DNA: TGTGCCAGCAGCCCGACCCGACTAGGATCTACCGGGGAGCTGTTTTTT

J: TRBJ2-5
V: TRBV5-1
size: NA
D: NA
CDR3: CASSLVGPQETQYF
DNA: TGCGCCAGCAGCTTGGTGGGCCCCCAAGAGACCCAGTACTTC

J: TRBJ2-7
V: TRBV5-1
size: NA
D: TRBD2
CDR3: CASRRGTTYEQYF
DNA: TGCGCCAGCAGACGGGGGACTACCTACGAGCAGTACTTC

J: TRBJ2-7
V: TRBV11-2
size: NA
D: TRBD1
CDR3: CASSLVGTGEYEQYF
DNA: TGTGCCAGCAGCTTAGTGGGGACAGGCGAATACGAGCAGTACTTC

J: TRBJ2-2
V: TRBV11-2
size: few
D: NA
CDR3: CASSRDRINTGELFF
DNA: TGTGCCAGCAGCCGCGACAGGATTAACACCGGGGAGCTGTTTTTT

J: TRBJ1-3
V: TRBV25-1
size: once
D: NA
CDR3: CASSQGGGNTIYF
DNA: TGTGCCAGCAGCCAGGGTGGTGGAAACACCATATATTTT

J: TRBJ2-5
V: TRBV11-2
size: NA
D: TRBD1
CDR3: CASSWDRGGPETQYF
DNA: TGTGCCAGCAGCTGGGACAGGGGAGGTCCAGAGACCCAGTACTTC

J: TRBJ2-3
V: TRBV27
size: NA
D: TRBD1
CDR3: CASSHGQGATDTQYF
DNA: TGTGCCAGCAGTCACGGACAGGGGGCCACAGATACGCAGTATTTT

J: TRBJ1-5
V: TRBV29-1
size: NA
D: NA
CDR3: CSVGRGRSQPQHF
DNA: TGCAGCGTTGGACGGGGGAGAAGTCAGCCCCAGCATTTT

J: TRBJ2-2
V: TRBV7-8
size: NA
D: TRBD2
CDR3: CASSSGSTSVGGELFF
DNA: TGTGCCAGCAGCTCCGGTAGTACTAGCGTTGGCGGGGAGCTGTTTTTT

J: TRBJ2-5
V: TRBV29-1
size: NA
D: TRBD2
CDR3: CSVVRVTSGKRETQYF
DNA: TGCAGCGTTGTACGGGTGACTAGCGGGAAAAGAGAGACCCAGTACTTC